This T cell receptor (beta chain) stems from a study of human T cells and chemical hapten exposure. For the study at large: Readings were taken at 6 days from patch tests that had applied 0.01% DPC to the upper back. Study-level findings and limits: Counts of TCRs expanded at PT1 correlated positively with patch test score.

Authors' processing steps: Samples contained a median of about 96,000 TCRs, with a range of 23,224 to 690,600. TCRdb ran MiXCR on the RACE reads and lists one entry per CDR3 protein. The V and J calls were not made by the authors but by TCRdb's processing. The table has about 57,000 distinct CDR3 sequences, over 7.5% seen once; the top ten hold roughly 14%. With respect to this clonotype: What it binds is not known.

The time point: patch test 1, 2 weeks after DPC sensitization. Treatment here: therapeutic diphenylcyclopropenone sensitization with weekly scalp DPC. Suited to DPC and affected by alopecia, the donors ranged from 18 to 70 years old. The CDR3 length is 14 residues. Germline CDR1 and CDR2: SGHRS and YFSETQ. V dropped 0 bases and J dropped 3 bases, with 8 bases sitting between them. The sample consisted of whole blood, taken in connection with sensitization to the hapten diphenylcyclopropenone (DPC). This clonotype was sampled from a woman aged 35 to 49 with alopecia areata. Some clones in this sample may be carry-over from other donors' samples. The chain joins TRBV5-1 to TRBJ2-3; D is uncertain. CDR3 loop: CASSLGAETDTQYF. The DNA for the CDR3 is TGCGCCAGCAGCTTGGGAGCTGAAACAGATACGCAGTATTTT.